A selection of T cell receptor beta chains follows, all from one sample in a study. One entry per CDR3 protein, called by TCRdb with MiXCR from the RT-PCR reads. Of around 700,000 distinct CDR3 sequences in the sample, approximately 14% were seen once. Sequenced material: memory CD4+ T cells from blood. Receptors originate from a female donor in good health, serving as a healthy control. CDR3s include the opening cysteine and the closing phenylalanine or tryptophan. The D gene is left open where the match is weak. Size is stated for part of the rows, as once, few or many counts, or as a class when the clone is expanded.

abundance,j_gene,v_gene,d_gene,CDR3nt,CDR3aa
few,TRBJ1-2,TRBV6-1,TRBD1,TGTGCCAGCAGTGAAGGAGGGGGCGACGGCTACACCTTC,CASSEGGGDGYTF
NA,TRBJ1-6,TRBV9,NA,TGTGCCAGCAGCTCCCTAAATTCACCCCTCCACTTT,CASSSLNSPLHF
few,TRBJ2-5,TRBV5-6,TRBD1,TGTGCCAGCAGCCAAATACAGGGGAAAGAGACCCAGTACTTC,CASSQIQGKETQYF
few,TRBJ1-1,TRBV28,TRBD1,TGTGCCAGCAGTCTTACAGGGGGCAGCGCTGAAGCTTTCTTT,CASSLTGGSAEAFF
many,TRBJ2-4,TRBV12-3/TRBV12-4,NA,TGTGCCAGCAGTTTAAACGAGCAAGGGGACATTCAGTACTTC,CASSLNEQGDIQYF
many,TRBJ2-1,TRBV5-1,NA,TGCGCCAGCACTAGAGAGCGGGTGTTTAACAATGAGCAGTTCTTC,CASTRERVFNNEQFF
NA,TRBJ1-1,TRBV5-1,NA,TGCGCCTCCCGGGAGGGGCCGAACACTGAAGCTTTCTTT,CASREGPNTEAFF
few,TRBJ1-5,TRBV28,NA,TGTGCCAGCAGTTTACCTCATAATAGCAATCAGCCCCAGCATTTT,CASSLPHNSNQPQHF
many,TRBJ2-7,TRBV6-2/TRBV6-3,TRBD1,TGTGCCAGCAGTCAGGGACAGGGGGCCTCACGCTACGAGCAGTACTTC,CASSQGQGASRYEQYF
many,TRBJ1-5,TRBV12-3/TRBV12-4,NA,TGTGCCAGCAGTTTGGCGGGCCCCGATCAGCCCCAGCATTTT,CASSLAGPDQPQHF
few,TRBJ2-1,TRBV4-2,TRBD2,TGTGCCAGCAGCCTTCAAGGACTAGCGCGGGGAGAGGGCGAGCAGTTCTTC,CASSLQGLARGEGEQFF
NA,TRBJ1-4,TRBV7-9,NA,TGTGCCAGCAGCTTCACCCTCAGGGGAGCGTATGAAAAACTGTTTTTT,CASSFTLRGAYEKLFF
few,TRBJ2-2,TRBV20-1,NA,TGCAGTGCTAGAGGTGGAGGGAGCACCGGGGAGCTGTTTTTT,CSARGGGSTGELFF
NA,TRBJ2-7,TRBV27,TRBD2,TGTGCCAGCAGTTTAAAACTAGCGGGGTACGAGCAGTACTTC,CASSLKLAGYEQYF
few,TRBJ2-1,TRBV20-1,NA,TGCAGTGCTAGGTCTCTAGCGTGGAATGAGCAGTTCTTC,CSARSLAWNEQFF
few,TRBJ1-1,TRBV20-1,TRBD1,TGCAGTTCCACCAGGACAGGTGGAGGGCCTAGTGAAGCTTTCTTT,CSSTRTGGGPSEAFF
NA,TRBJ1-4,TRBV25-1,NA,TGTGCCAGTTCAAGGGTTGAAAAACTGTTTTTT,CASSRVEKLFF
few,TRBJ2-3,TRBV2,TRBD2,TGTGCCAGCGTACCGGGACTAGCGGGAGGGGCAGATACGCAGTATTTT,CASVPGLAGGADTQYF
NA,TRBJ1-2,TRBV6-1,TRBD1,TGTGCCAGCAGTGATTGGGACAGGGCCACCTTC,CASSDWDRATF
NA,TRBJ2-7,TRBV20-1,NA,TGCAGTGCTAGAGGAGACAACTACGAGCAGTACTTC,CSARGDNYEQYF
many,TRBJ1-1,TRBV12-3/TRBV12-4,TRBD1,TGTGCCAGCAGAGAACAGGGGGTCGCTGAAGCTTTCTTT,CASREQGVAEAFF
NA,TRBJ2-3,TRBV9,TRBD2,TGTGCCAGCAGCGCTAGCGGGGGGGCAGGGGATACGCAGTATTTT,CASSASGGAGDTQYF
many,TRBJ2-3,TRBV29-1,NA,TGCAGCGTTGAAGGTCAAGAGAACCGAGCGGCAGATACGCAGTATTTT,CSVEGQENRAADTQYF
NA,TRBJ1-4,TRBV7-2,TRBD1,TGTGCCAACAGCAATCGACAGGGCGGGAATGAAAAACTGTTTTTT,CANSNRQGGNEKLFF
few,TRBJ1-2,TRBV6-2/TRBV6-3,NA,TGTGCCAGCAGGGACGGGTCGAACGACTATGGCTACACCTTC,CASRDGSNDYGYTF
NA,TRBJ1-3,TRBV3-1,TRBD1,TGTGCCAGCAGCAGGGACAGGGTTCCTAAACCATCTGGAAACACCATATATTTT,CASSRDRVPKPSGNTIYF
few,TRBJ1-2,TRBV18,NA,TGTGCCAGCTCACCGTCAGGGTATGGATACTATGGCTACACCTTC,CASSPSGYGYYGYTF
many,TRBJ2-7,TRBV7-7,NA,TGTGCTAGCAGCCCCCAGGGATTCTCCTACGAGCAGTACTTC,CASSPQGFSYEQYF
few,TRBJ2-5,TRBV11-2,TRBD2,TGTGCCAGCAGCCCGAGGCGAGGGGCTAGCGGGAGGGAAGAGACCCAGTACTTC,CASSPRRGASGREETQYF